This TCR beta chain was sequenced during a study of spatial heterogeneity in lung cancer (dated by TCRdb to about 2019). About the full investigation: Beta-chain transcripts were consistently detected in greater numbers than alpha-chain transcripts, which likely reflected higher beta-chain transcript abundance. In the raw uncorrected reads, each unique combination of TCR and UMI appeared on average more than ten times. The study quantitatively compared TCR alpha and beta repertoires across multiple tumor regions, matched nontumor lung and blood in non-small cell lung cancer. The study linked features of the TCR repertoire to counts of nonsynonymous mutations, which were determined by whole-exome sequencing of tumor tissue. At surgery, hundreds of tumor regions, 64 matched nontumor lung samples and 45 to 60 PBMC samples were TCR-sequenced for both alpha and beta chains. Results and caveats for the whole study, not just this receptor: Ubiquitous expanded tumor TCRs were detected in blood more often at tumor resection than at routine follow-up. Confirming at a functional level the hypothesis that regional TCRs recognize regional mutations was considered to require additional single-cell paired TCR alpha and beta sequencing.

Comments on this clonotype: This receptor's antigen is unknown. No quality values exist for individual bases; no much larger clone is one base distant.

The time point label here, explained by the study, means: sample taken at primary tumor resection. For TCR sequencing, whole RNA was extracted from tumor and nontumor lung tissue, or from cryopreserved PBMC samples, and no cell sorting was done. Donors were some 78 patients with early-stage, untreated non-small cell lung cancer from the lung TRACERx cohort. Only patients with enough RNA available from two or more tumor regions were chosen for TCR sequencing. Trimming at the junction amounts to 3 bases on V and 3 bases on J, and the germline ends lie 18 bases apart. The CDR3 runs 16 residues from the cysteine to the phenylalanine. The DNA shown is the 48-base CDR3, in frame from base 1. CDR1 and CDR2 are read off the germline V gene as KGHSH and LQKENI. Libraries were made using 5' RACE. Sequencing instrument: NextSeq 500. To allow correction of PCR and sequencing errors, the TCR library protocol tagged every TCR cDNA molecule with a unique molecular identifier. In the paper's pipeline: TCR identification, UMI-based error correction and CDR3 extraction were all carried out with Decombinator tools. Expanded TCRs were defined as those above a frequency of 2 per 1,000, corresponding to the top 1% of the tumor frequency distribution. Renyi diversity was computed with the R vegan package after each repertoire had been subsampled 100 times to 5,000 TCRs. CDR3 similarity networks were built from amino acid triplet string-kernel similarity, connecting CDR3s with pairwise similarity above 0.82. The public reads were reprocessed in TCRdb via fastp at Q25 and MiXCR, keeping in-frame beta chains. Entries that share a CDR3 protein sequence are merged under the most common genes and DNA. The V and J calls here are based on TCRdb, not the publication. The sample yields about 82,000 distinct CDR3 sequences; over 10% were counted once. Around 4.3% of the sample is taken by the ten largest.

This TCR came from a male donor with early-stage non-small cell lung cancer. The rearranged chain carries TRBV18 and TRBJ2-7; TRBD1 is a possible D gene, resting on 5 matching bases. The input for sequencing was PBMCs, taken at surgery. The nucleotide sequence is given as TGTGCCAGCTCACCCTCCATCCAGGGAATGGTCTACGAGCAGTACTTC. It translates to CASSPSIQGMVYEQYF.